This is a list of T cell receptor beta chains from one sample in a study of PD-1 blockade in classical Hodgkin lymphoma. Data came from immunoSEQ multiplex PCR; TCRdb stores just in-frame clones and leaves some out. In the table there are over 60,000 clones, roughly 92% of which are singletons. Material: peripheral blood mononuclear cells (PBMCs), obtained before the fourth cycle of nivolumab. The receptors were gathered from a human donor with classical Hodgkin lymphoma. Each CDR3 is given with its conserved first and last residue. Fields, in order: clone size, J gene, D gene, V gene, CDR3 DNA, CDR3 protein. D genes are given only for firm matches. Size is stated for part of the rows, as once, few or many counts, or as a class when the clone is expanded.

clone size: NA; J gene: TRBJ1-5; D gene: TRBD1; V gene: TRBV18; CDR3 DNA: TGTGCCAGCTCACCACAGGGGGCGCGGCAGCCCCAGCATTTT; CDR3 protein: CASSPQGARQPQHF
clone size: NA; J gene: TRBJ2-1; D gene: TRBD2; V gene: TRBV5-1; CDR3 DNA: TGCGCCAGCAGCTTGTTTAGCGGGAGCTCCTACAATGAGCAGTTCTTC; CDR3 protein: CASSLFSGSSYNEQFF
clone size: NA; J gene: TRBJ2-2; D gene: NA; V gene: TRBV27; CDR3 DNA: TGTGCCAGCAGTTTAGGGATCGCCGGGGAGCTGTTTTTT; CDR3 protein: CASSLGIAGELFF
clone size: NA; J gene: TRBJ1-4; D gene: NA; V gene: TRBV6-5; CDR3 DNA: TGTGCCAGCAGTAAGACCGTCGCTAATGAAAAACTGTTTTTT; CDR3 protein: CASSKTVANEKLFF
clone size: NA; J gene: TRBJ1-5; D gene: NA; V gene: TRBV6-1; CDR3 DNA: TGTGCCAGCACCCCGGGACGAAACCTGGGACAGCCCCAGCATTTT; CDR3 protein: CASTPGRNLGQPQHF
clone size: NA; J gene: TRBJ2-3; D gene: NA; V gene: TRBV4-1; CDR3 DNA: TGCGCCAGCAGCCAAGAGGAGGGGGGGAACACAGATACGCAGTATTTT; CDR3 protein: CASSQEEGGNTDTQYF
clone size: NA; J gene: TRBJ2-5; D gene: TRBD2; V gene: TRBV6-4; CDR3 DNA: TGTGCCAGCAGTGGATTAGCGGGGGATAAGACCCAGTACTTC; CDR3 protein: CASSGLAGDKTQYF
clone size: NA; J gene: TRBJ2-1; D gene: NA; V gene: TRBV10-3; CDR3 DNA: TGTGCCATCAGTGAGTCAGGACTGCCCGTGGATGAGCAGTTCTTC; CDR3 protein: CAISESGLPVDEQFF
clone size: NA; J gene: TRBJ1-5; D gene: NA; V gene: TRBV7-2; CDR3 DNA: TGTGCCAGCAGCTTAGGACTATCTAGTCAGCCCCAGCATTTT; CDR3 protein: CASSLGLSSQPQHF
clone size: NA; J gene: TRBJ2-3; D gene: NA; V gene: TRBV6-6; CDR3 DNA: TGTGCCAGCAGTTACCTGGGACTCACAGATACGCAGTATTTT; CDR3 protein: CASSYLGLTDTQYF
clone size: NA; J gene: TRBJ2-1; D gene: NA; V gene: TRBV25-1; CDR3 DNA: TGTGCCAGCAGTGACAGCAGGACGTACAATGAGCAGTTCTTC; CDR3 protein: CASSDSRTYNEQFF
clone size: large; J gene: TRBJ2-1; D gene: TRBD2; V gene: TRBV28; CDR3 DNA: TGTGCCAGCAGTTTATGGGCTAGCGGCAGCTCCTACAATGAGCAGTTCTTC; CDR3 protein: CASSLWASGSSYNEQFF
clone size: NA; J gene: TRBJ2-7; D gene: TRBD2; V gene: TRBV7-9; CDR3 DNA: TGTGCCAGCAGCCCCGGGGGGACCTACGAGCAGTACTTC; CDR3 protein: CASSPGGTYEQYF
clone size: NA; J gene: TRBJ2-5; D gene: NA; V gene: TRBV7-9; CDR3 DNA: TGTGCCAGCAGCTCCCGGGTAGGGCATAGCCAAGAGACCCAGTACTTC; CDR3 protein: CASSSRVGHSQETQYF
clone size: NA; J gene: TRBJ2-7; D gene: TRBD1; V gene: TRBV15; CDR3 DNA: TGTGCCACCAGCAGAGTAGGGACAGACTCGTACGAGCAGTACTTC; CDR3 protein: CATSRVGTDSYEQYF
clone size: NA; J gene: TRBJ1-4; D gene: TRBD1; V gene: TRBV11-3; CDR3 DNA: TGTGCCAGCAGCTTAGATCCGGGGAAGAGGGGGCAACGTGAAAAACTGTTTTTT; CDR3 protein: CASSLDPGKRGQREKLFF
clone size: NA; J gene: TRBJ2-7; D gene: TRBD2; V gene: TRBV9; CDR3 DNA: TGTGCCAGCAGCGTGGCTAGCGGGAGTGGGTACGAGCAGTACTTC; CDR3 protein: CASSVASGSGYEQYF
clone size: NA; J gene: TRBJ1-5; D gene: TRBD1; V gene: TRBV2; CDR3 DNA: TGTGCCAGCAGTGATCCCCCGGGACAGCTCTATCAGCCCCAGCATTTT; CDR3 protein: CASSDPPGQLYQPQHF
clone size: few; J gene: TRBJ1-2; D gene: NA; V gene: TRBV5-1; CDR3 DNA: TGCGCCAGCAGTCTAGTCCCCAACTATGGCTACACCTTC; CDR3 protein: CASSLVPNYGYTF
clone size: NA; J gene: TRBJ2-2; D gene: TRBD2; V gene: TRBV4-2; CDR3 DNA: TGTGCCAGCAGCCAAGAAGGGACTAGCGACACCGGGGAGCTGTTTTTT; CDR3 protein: CASSQEGTSDTGELFF
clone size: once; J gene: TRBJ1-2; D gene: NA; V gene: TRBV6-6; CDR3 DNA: TGTGCCAGCAGTGTCGGGGGGCGCTATGGCTACACCTTC; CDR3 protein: CASSVGGRYGYTF
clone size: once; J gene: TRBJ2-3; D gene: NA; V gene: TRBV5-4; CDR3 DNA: TGTGCCAGCAGCCTCGCAAGCACAGATACGCAGTATTTT; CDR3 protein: CASSLASTDTQYF
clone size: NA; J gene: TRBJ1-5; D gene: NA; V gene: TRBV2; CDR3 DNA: TGTGCCAGCAGTGAGACCCCCAGATTATTTAATCAGCCCCAGCATTTT; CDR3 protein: CASSETPRLFNQPQHF
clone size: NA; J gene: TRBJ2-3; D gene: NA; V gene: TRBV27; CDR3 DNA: TGTGCCAGCAGTTTATATGGGACTAGCACAGATACGCAGTATTTT; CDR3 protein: CASSLYGTSTDTQYF
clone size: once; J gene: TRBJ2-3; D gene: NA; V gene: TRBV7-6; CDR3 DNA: TGTGCCAGCAGCTTATATACAGATACGCAGTATTTT; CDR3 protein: CASSLYTDTQYF
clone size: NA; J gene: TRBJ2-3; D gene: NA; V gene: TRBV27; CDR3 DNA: TGTGCCAGCAGTTTAAGGGGGCGGGAGACAGATACGCAGTATTTT; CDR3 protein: CASSLRGRETDTQYF
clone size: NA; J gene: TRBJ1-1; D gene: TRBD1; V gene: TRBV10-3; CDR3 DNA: TGTGCCACCCCAATTGAGGGGGCGAGAGGGAGGTACACTGAAGCTTTCTTT; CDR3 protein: CATPIEGARGRYTEAFF
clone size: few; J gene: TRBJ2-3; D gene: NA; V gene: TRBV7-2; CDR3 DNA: TGTGCCAGCAGCCTGGGGGGTCTAGCCCGAGATACGCAGTATTTT; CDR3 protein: CASSLGGLARDTQYF
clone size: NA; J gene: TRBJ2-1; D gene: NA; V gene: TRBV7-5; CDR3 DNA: TGTGTCAGAAGCTTAGTGGAGCGGTCCTTGTTCTTC; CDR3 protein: CVRSLVERSLFF
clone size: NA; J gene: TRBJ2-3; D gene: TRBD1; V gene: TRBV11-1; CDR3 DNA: TGTGCCAGCAGCTTGCTAGGGACAGGGAGCACAGATACGCAGTATTTT; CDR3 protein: CASSLLGTGSTDTQYF
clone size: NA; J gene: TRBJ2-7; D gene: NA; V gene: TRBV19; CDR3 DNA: TGTGCCAGTAGTATAGGGGGGAGCTACGAGCAGTACTTC; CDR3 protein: CASSIGGSYEQYF
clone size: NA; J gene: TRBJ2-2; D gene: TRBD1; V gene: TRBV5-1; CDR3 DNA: TGCGCCAGCAGCCTTAGGACAGGGGGCGACACCGGGGAGCTGTTTTTT; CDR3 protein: CASSLRTGGDTGELFF
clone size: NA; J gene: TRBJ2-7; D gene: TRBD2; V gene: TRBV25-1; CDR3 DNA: TGTGCCAGCGCAGCGGGAGGTCCCTACGAGCAGTACTTC; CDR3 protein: CASAAGGPYEQYF
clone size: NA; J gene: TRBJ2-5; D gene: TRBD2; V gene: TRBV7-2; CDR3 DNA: TGTGCCAGCAGTCTGGGAGCGGGGGTGAAAGAGACCCAGTACTTC; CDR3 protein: CASSLGAGVKETQYF
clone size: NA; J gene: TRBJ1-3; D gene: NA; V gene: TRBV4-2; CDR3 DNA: TGTGCCAGCAGCCAAGCGCAGGGCTCTGGAAACACCATATATTTT; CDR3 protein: CASSQAQGSGNTIYF
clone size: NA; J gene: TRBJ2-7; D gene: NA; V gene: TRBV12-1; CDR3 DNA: TGTGCCAGCAGCTTTGACAGGGGCTACGAGCAGTACTTC; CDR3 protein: CASSFDRGYEQYF
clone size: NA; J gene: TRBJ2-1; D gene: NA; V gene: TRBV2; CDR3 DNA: TGTGCCAGGTCCGGGACGGGACACAATGAGCAGTTCTTC; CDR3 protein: CARSGTGHNEQFF
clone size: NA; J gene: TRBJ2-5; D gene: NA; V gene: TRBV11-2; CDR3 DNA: TGTGCCAGCAGCTTCTCAGAGACCCAGTACTTC; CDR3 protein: CASSFSETQYF
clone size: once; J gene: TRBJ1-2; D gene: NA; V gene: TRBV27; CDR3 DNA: TGTGCCAGCAGTTTGGGGGGACACGGTGGCTACACCTTC; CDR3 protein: CASSLGGHGGYTF
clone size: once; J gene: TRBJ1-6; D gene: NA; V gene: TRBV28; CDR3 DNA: TGTGCCAGCAGTCAAACGTCCCCGCGCACCCTCCACTTT; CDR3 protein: CASSQTSPRTLHF
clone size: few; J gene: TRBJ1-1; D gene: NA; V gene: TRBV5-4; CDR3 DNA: TGTGCCAGCACCAAATACCGGGGTGGCGACACTGAAGCTTTCTTT; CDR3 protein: CASTKYRGGDTEAFF
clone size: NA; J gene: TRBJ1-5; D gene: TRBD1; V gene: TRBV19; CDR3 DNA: TGTGCCAGTCGGACAGGGAAAGATCAGCCCCAGCATTTT; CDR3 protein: CASRTGKDQPQHF
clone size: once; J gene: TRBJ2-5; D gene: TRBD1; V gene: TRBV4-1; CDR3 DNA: TGCGCCAGCAGCTTCCGGGACAGGGCGGGAAAAGAGACCCAGTACTTC; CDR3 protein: CASSFRDRAGKETQYF
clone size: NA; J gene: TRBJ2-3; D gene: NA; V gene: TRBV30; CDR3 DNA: TGTGCCTGGAGTTTTTCGGGAGTAGATACGCAGTATTTT; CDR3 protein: CAWSFSGVDTQYF
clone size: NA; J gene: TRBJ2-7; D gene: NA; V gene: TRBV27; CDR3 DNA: TGTGCCAGCAGTTTATTGGGGTTGGAAACCTACGAGCAGTACTTC; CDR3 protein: CASSLLGLETYEQYF
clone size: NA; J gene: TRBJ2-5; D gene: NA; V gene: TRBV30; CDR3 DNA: TGTGCCTGGAGTGTATACGGGGCCTACCAAGAGACCCAGTACTTC; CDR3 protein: CAWSVYGAYQETQYF
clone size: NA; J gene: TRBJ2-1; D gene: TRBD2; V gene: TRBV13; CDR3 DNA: TGTGCCAGCAGCTTAGAGGGTAGCGGGACGCCATACAATGAGCAGTTCTTC; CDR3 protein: CASSLEGSGTPYNEQFF
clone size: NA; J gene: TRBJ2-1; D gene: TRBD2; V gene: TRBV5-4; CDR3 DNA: TGTGCCAGCAGCTTAGCGGGGGGGTTTAACAATGAGCAGTTCTTC; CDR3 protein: CASSLAGGFNNEQFF
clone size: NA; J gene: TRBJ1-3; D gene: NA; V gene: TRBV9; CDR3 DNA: TGTGCCAGCAGCGTTCATTCTACAGGGATCGGAAACACCATATATTTT; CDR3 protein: CASSVHSTGIGNTIYF
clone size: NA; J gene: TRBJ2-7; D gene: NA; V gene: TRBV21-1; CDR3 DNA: TGTGCCAGCAGCAAAGACAGGAGCTCCTACGAGCAGTACTTC; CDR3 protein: CASSKDRSSYEQYF
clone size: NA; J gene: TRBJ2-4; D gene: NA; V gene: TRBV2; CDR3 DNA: TGTGCCAGCATCGGGCCGAACAAAAACATTCAGTACTTC; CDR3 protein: CASIGPNKNIQYF
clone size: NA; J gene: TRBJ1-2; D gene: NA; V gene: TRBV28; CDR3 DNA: TGTGCCAGCAGTTTAAGCCCCCCAGGTTATGGCTACACCTTC; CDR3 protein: CASSLSPPGYGYTF
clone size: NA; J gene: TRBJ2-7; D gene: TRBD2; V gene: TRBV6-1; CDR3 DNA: TGTGCCAGCAGTGTATGGGACTACACCTACGAGCAGTACTTC; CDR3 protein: CASSVWDYTYEQYF
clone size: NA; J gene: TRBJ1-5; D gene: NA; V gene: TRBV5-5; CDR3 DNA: TGTGCCAGCAGCTTGGGTGGTTATAGCAATCAGCCCCAGCATTTT; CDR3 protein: CASSLGGYSNQPQHF
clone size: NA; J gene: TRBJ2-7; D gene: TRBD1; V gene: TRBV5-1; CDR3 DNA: TGCGCCAGCAGCCTGGGCCAGGGGGCGCCTTCCGAGCAGTACTTC; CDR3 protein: CASSLGQGAPSEQYF
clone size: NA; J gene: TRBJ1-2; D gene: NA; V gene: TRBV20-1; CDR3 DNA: TGCAGTGCTATCTCCTATGGCTACACCTTC; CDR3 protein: CSAISYGYTF
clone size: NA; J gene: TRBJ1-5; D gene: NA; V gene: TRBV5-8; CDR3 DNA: TGTGCCAGCAGCTTGTGGTTGGTGACAGAAATCCAGCCCCAGCATTTT; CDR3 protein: CASSLWLVTEIQPQHF
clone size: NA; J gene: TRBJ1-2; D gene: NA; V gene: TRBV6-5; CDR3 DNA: TGTGCCAGCAGTTACTCGAGTTACTATGGCTACACCTTC; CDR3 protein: CASSYSSYYGYTF
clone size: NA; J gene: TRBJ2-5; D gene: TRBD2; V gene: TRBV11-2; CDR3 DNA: TGTGCCAGCAGCTTAAGACTAGCGGGGGAAGAGACCCAGTACTTC; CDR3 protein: CASSLRLAGEETQYF
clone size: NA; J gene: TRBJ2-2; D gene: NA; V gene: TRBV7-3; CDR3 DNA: TGTGCCAGCAGCTTAACTGGACACATTTGGGGCACCGGGGAGCTGTTTTTT; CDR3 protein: CASSLTGHIWGTGELFF